The 17 T cell receptor beta chains below were found in one sample sequenced in a study of cytomegalovirus exposure and HLA in healthy donors. TCRdb's copy holds only in-frame clones and misses some; the assay was immunoSEQ multiplex PCR. The sample has under 150,000 clones; around 84% are singletons. The source material was PBMCs. These receptors all stem from a man in his late teens or twenties in good health and CMV-seropositive.

The chain carries TRBV5-1 and TRBJ2-3, with 14 positions matching TRBD2. V was pared by 5 bases and J by 13 bases, with 9 bases of the junction left unmatched. Germline V gene lookup returns CDR1 SGHRS and CDR2 YFSETQ. The CDR3 has 14 amino acids. CDR3 DNA sequence: TGCGCCAGCAGATATGGGACTAGCGGGAGCCATAAGTATTTT. Amino acids: CASRYGTSGSHKYF. Full variable domain (remainder filled in from reference TRBV5-1 and TRBJ2-3): KAGVTQTPRYLIKTRGQQVTLSCSPISGHRSVSWYQQTPGQGLQFLFEYFSETQRNKGNFPGRFSGRQFSNSRSEMNVSTLELGDSALYLCASRYGTSGSHKYFGPGTRLTVL.

V and J are TRBV7-3 and TRBJ2-7; tentatively, D is TRBD2 (5 bases). This CDR3 comprises 13 residues. Per the germline V gene, CDR1 is SGHTA and CDR2 is FQGTGA. V was cut by 5 bases and J by 6 bases, with 14 bases left in between. The CDR3 region has the DNA TGTGCCAGCAGCCTAAGTACGGCGGGCGAGCAGTACTTC. Its protein is CASSLSTAGEQYF.

This chain uses TRBV4-2 with TRBJ2-7; 10 positions match TRBD2. J lost 4 bases, V lost 2 bases, and 8 bases had no gene match. The germline CDR1 and CDR2 sequences are LGHNA and YNFKEQ. The CDR3 is 16 amino acids. CDR3 amino acids: CASSQQVAGGIYEQYF. The CDR3 DNA reads as TGTGCCAGCAGCCAACAAGTAGCGGGAGGTATTTACGAGCAGTACTTC.

V is TRBV5-6 and J is TRBJ2-7; D is ambiguous. Per the germline V gene, CDR1 is SGHDT and CDR2 is YYEEEE. Trimming removed 0 bases at V and 5 bases at J, with 3 bases between. The CDR3 covers 11 residues. The CDR3 sequence: CASSLEHEQYF. DNA of the CDR3: TGTGCCAGCAGCTTGGAGCACGAGCAGTACTTC.

The gene calls are TRBV5-1 and TRBJ2-7; TRBD1 matches 7 bases. Germline V CDR1 and CDR2: SGHRS, YFSETQ. This CDR3 has 15 amino acids. Trimming removed 4 bases from V and 6 bases from J; junction bases left unmatched: 13. CDR3 coding DNA: TGCGCCAGCAGCGCCGGACAGGTGGGATTTTTCGAGCAGTACTTC. Translated: CASSAGQVGFFEQYF.

This clone showed up just once. As DNA, the CDR3 is TGTGCCAGTAGCCGGGGACAGGGCGGACGGGATAATCAGCCCCAGCATTTT. It specifies CASSRGQGGRDNQPQHF. This chain uses TRBV19 with TRBJ1-5, with TRBD1 matching 9 bases. The CDR3 is 17 residues long. Germline CDR1 is LNHDA and CDR2 is SQIVND (reference sequence). J was trimmed by 4 bases and V by 6 bases; bases with no gene match: 13.

The chain recombines TRBV11-3 with TRBJ2-7, with 9 bases matching TRBD1. Germline trimming cut 0 bases from V and 4 bases from J; bases unmatched to any gene: 7. The CDR3 runs to 16 residues. In germline, CDR1 is SGHNT, CDR2 YENEEA. CDR3 amino acids: CASSLDGGQGGYEQYF. The CDR3, as DNA: TGTGCCAGCAGCTTAGATGGGGGACAGGGAGGTTACGAGCAGTACTTC.

The rearrangement joins TRBV29-1 to TRBJ2-2, with unresolved D. The germline V gene has CDR1 SQVTM and CDR2 ANQGSEA. V dropped 6 bases and J dropped 3 bases, with 8 bases sitting between them. The CDR3 consists of 12 residues. CDR3 DNA sequence: TGCAGCGTGGAGACCCACACCGGGGAGCTGTTTTTT. Its translation is CSVETHTGELFF.

The genes are TRBV27 and TRBJ2-7; D may be TRBD1 (5 bases). CDR1 is MNHEY and CDR2 is SMNVEV in the germline V gene (reference sequence). The CDR3 covers 12 residues. The V end was cut by 7 bases, the J end by 4 bases, with 11 bases between. CDR3 sequence reads: CASIDRNYEQYF. In nucleotides, the CDR3 is TGTGCCAGCATCGACAGAAATTACGAGCAGTACTTC.

The table lists this clone with a count of one. The chain has TRBV28 and TRBJ2-1, with D uncertain. With 3 bases removed from V and 8 bases from J, the gap between germline ends came to 11 bases. The CDR3 has 13 amino acids. CDR1 is MDHEN and CDR2 is SYDVKM in the germline V gene. This chain's CDR3 is CASSFYIFDEQFF. The CDR3 region has the DNA TGTGCCAGCAGTTTTTACATATTTGATGAGCAGTTCTTC. The full variable domain, its missing parts supplied by reference TRBV28 and TRBJ2-1, is DVKVTQSSRYLVKRTGEKVFLECVQDMDHENMFWYRQDPGLGLRLIYFSYDVKMKEKGDIPEGYSVSREKKERFSLILESASTNQTSMYLCASSFYIFDEQFFGPGTRLTVL.

V and J are TRBV2 and TRBJ1-4; tentatively, D is TRBD1 (5 bases). Trimming cost V 8 bases and J 8 bases, with 18 bases left between them. Germline V gene data show CDR1 as SNHLY and CDR2 as FYNNEI. CDR3 length: 14 residues. As DNA, the CDR3 is TGTGCCAGCCACCAGGGCCTGAGTTCCGAAAAACTGTTTTTT. Residues: CASHQGLSSEKLFF.

Here the CDR3 DNA reads TGTGCCATCAGTGAAGGGACTAGCGGGGGGGCATTGTACAATGAGCAGTTCTTC. The encoded protein is CAISEGTSGGALYNEQFF. This sequence joins TRBV10-3 and TRBJ2-1; TRBD2 aligns across 16 bases. The CDR3 contains 18 residues. In germline, CDR1 is ENHRY, CDR2 SYGVKD. The junction had 6 bases not matched to a gene; V was cut back by 3 bases and J by 4 bases.

Only one count was recorded for this clone. CDR3 loop: CASSVQGAGLYNEQFF. CDR3 DNA sequence: TGTGCCAGCAGCGTTCAGGGAGCGGGGCTGTACAATGAGCAGTTCTTC. V and J are TRBV9 and TRBJ2-1; 7 bases agree with TRBD2. Trimming at V came to 2 bases and at J to 4 bases, leaving 9 bases not matched to a gene. Germline V lookup: CDR1 SGDLS, CDR2 YYNGEE. This CDR3 comprises 16 residues. The complete variable domain, with remaining parts taken from reference TRBV9 and TRBJ2-1, reads DSGVTQTPKHLITATGQRVTLRCSPRSGDLSVYWYQQSLDQGLQFLIQYYNGEERAKGNILERFSAQQFPDLHSELNLSSLELGDSALYFCASSVQGAGLYNEQFFGPGTRLTVL.

As DNA, the CDR3 is TGTGCCAGCAGCTTGGGACAGGGGGTATTCGTTGAAAAACTGTTTTTT. Translation gives CASSLGQGVFVEKLFF. The chain recombines TRBV5-6 with TRBJ1-4, with 9 bases lining up with TRBD1. From germline, CDR1 is SGHDT and CDR2 YYEEEE. The CDR3 runs 16 residues. V trimming: 0 bases; J trimming: 7 bases; junction bases outside the gene matches: 7.

The chain couples TRBV7-8 to TRBJ2-7, with TRBD1 matching 9 bases. V dropped 3 bases and J dropped 2; count of bases not matched to a gene: 2. CDR3 size: 14 residues. Germline V gene sequence: CDR1 SGHVS, CDR2 FQNEAQ. The CDR3 region has the DNA TGTGCCAGCAGCTTGGGACAGGGTGCCTACGAGCAGTACTTC. Its protein product is CASSLGQGAYEQYF. The complete variable domain, with remaining parts taken from reference TRBV7-8 and TRBJ2-7, reads GAGVSQSPRYKVAKRGQDVALRCDPISGHVSLFWYQQALGQGPEFLTYFQNEAQLDKSGLPSDRFFAERPEGSVSTLKIQRTQQEDSAVYLCASSLGQGAYEQYFGPGTRLTVT.

The chain carries TRBV11-2 and TRBJ1-3, with D unclear. V was trimmed by 7 bases and J by 4 bases, leaving 11 bases between them. This CDR3 spans 13 amino acids. CDR1 and CDR2 (germline): SGHAT, FQNNGV. The CDR3 DNA reads TGTGCCAGCACCCCAGCTAGAGGAAACACCATATATTTT. Translation gives CASTPARGNTIYF.

The V call is TRBV9, the J call TRBJ2-1; D gene ambiguous. The CDR3 runs 14 residues. Trimming took off 2 bases at V and 1 base at J, with 7 bases between the two ends. The V gene's germline CDR1 is SGDLS and CDR2 YYNGEE. CDR3 amino acids: CASSVELSYNEQFF. CDR3 nucleotide sequence: TGTGCCAGCAGCGTCGAACTATCCTACAATGAGCAGTTCTTC.